This passage covers 30 T cell receptor beta chains from one sample sequenced in a study of T cell responses to AZD1222 COVID-19 vaccine. Generated by immunoSEQ multiplex PCR, the TCRdb table keeps only in-frame clones and is missing some. Counted here are around 150,000 clones, roughly 94% occurring once; the ten biggest clones make up about 4.6%. Sample: peripheral blood, taken 28 days after the second AZD1222 dose. The source is an adult who received the AZD1222 COVID-19 vaccine.

This chain joins TRBV5-3 and TRBJ2-7; 10 bases align to TRBD1. Being an ORF, TRBV5-3 has a function that is uncertain. The CDR3 consists of 15 residues. The CDR3 DNA reads as TGTGTTCCGGGTCGGGACAGGGGAATTTCCTACGAGCAGTACTTC. Its translation: CVPGRDRGISYEQYF.

This chain connects TRBV27 to TRBJ1-2, with 8 bases matching TRBD1. The germline gives CDR1 MNHEY, CDR2 SMNVEV (reference sequence). The CDR3 is 14 amino acids. The V and J ends lost 5 bases and 8 bases, in that order; junction bases with no gene match: 10. Written as DNA, the CDR3 is TGTGCCAGCAGTCCCTCCGGGACAGGTGGGGGCTACACCTTC. Translating it yields CASSPSGTGGGYTF.

V and J are TRBV28 and TRBJ1-2; 11 bases line up with TRBD1. The CDR3 has 15 amino acids. Germline CDR1 is MDHEN and CDR2 is SYDVKM. The V gene end was trimmed by 4 bases and the J gene end by 7 bases; junction bases not matched to a gene: 8. The CDR3 reads CASSSTWTGGVGYTF. The CDR3 DNA follows: TGTGCCAGCAGTTCGACCTGGACAGGGGGCGTTGGCTACACCTTC.

The J gene is TRBJ2-5, the V gene TRBV5-4, with D perhaps TRBD1 or TRBD2 (5 bases each). Germline V gene data show CDR1 as SGHNT and CDR2 as YYREEE (reference sequence). Deletions cut 2 bases from V and 4 bases from J, with 12 bases between. The CDR3 is made up of 14 amino acids. CDR3 region: CASSFGTLRETQYF. The DNA of the CDR3 is TGTGCCAGCAGCTTCGGGACGCTAAGAGAGACCCAGTACTTC.

The V and J genes are TRBV3-1 (or the pseudogene TRBV3-2) and TRBJ1-3; D is uncertain. CDR1 and CDR2 (germline): LGHDT, YNNKEL (reference sequence). V was pared by 2 bases and J by 0 bases, with 11 bases between. The CDR3 is made up of 16 amino acids. The DNA for the CDR3 is TGTGCCAGCAGCCAATTGCGCGGACTCTCTGGAAACACCATATATTTT. Translated, it gives CASSQLRGLSGNTIYF.

This chain joins TRBV5-4 and TRBJ2-7; 7 nucleotides align to TRBD1. The CDR3 length is 15 residues. V was clipped by 0 bases and J by 7 bases; unmatched bases: 10. CDR1 and CDR2 from the germline V gene are SGHNT and YYREEE (reference sequence). CDR3 loop: CASSLVGQTTFEQYF. The DNA of the CDR3 is TGTGCCAGCAGCTTGGTGGGACAGACGACTTTTGAGCAGTACTTC.

The DNA for the CDR3 is TGTGCCAGCAACCACCCCTCTGGGAACACTGAAGCTTTCTTT. As protein: CASNHPSGNTEAFF. The chain recombines TRBV6-1 with TRBJ1-1; the D is unclear. Germline CDR1 and CDR2: MNHNS and SASEGT. Trimming cost V 7 bases and J 1 base, with 13 bases left between them. The CDR3 has 14 residues.

The chain carries TRBV3-1 (or the pseudogene TRBV3-2) and TRBJ2-1, with D possibly being TRBD2 (5 bases). Germline V lookup: CDR1 LGHDT, CDR2 YNNKEL (reference sequence). The CDR3 covers 15 residues. Trimming took 5 bases from V and 4 from J, leaving 15 bases between them. CDR3 sequence reads: CASSENPPGYNEQFF. CDR3 DNA: TGTGCCAGCAGCGAAAACCCCCCGGGATACAATGAGCAGTTCTTC.

The count of this clone is one. This sequence joins TRBV19 and TRBJ2-1; no reliable D call. Germline values: CDR1 LNHDA, CDR2 SQIVND (reference sequence). Trimming left V 6 bases short and J 6 bases short, with 9 bases between. The CDR3 is made up of 12 amino acids. The CDR3 nucleotides read TGTGCCAGTAGCAGGATGGGCAATGAGCAGTTCTTC. Encoded protein: CASSRMGNEQFF.

The rearrangement joins TRBV6-5 to TRBJ2-1; D unresolved. Deletions cut 1 base from V and 6 bases from J, with 10 bases between. This CDR3 contains 14 residues. The V gene's germline CDR1 is MNHEY and CDR2 SVGAGI. The CDR3: CASSYFGGANEQFF. The DNA of the CDR3 is TGTGCCAGCAGTTACTTCGGCGGAGCCAATGAGCAGTTCTTC.

The gene calls are TRBV7-3 and TRBJ2-3; D possibly corresponds to TRBD2 (5 bases). Per the germline V gene, CDR1 is SGHTA and CDR2 is FQGTGA. V dropped 5 bases and J dropped 3 bases, with 18 bases sitting between them. The length of the CDR3 is 16 residues. CDR3 protein: CASSTGPNTRTDTQYF. Written as DNA, the CDR3 is TGTGCCAGCAGCACGGGCCCAAATACTAGAACAGATACGCAGTATTTT.

The chain is built from TRBV6-5 and TRBJ1-5; D is ambiguous. Germline V gives CDR1 MNHEY, CDR2 SVGAGI. The V end was cut by 7 bases, the J end by 7 bases, with 14 bases between. There are 13 residues in the CDR3. DNA of the CDR3: TGTGCCAGCAACCAACTAATAACCCAGCCCCAGCATTTT. It codes for CASNQLITQPQHF.

The chain recombines TRBV25-1 with TRBJ1-6; 7 bases match TRBD1. Germline CDR1 MGHDK, CDR2 SYGVNS. V lost 4 bases and J lost 14; bases outside the gene matches: 14. The CDR3 totals 15 residues. CDR3 region: CASSGTGTATAALHF. CDR3 nucleotide sequence: TGTGCCAGCAGTGGCACCGGGACAGCTACAGCAGCCCTCCACTTT.

This clone was counted once. The chain has TRBV2 and TRBJ1-1; no clear D. Germline CDR1 SNHLY, CDR2 FYNNEI. Trimming took off 6 bases at V and 4 bases at J, with 12 bases between the two ends. CDR3 length equals 13 residues. The CDR3 region is CASSREDVTEAFF. The CDR3 coding sequence is TGTGCCAGCAGCAGAGAGGACGTCACTGAAGCTTTCTTT.

V and J are TRBV7-6 and TRBJ2-2; a weak D match, TRBD2 (6 bases). Germline CDR1 is SGHVS and CDR2 is FNYEAQ. V was shortened by 0 bases and J by 8 bases, with 13 bases between the two germline ends. This CDR3 has 15 amino acids. The CDR3 loop is CASSLAAGTPGELFF. CDR3 DNA: TGTGCCAGCAGCTTAGCGGCGGGAACCCCAGGGGAGCTGTTTTTT.

The gene calls are TRBV5-4 and TRBJ2-5; the D gene is possibly TRBD1 (5 bases). Per the germline V gene, CDR1 is SGHNT and CDR2 is YYREEE (reference sequence). CDR3 length: 15 residues. V dropped 1 base and J dropped 5 bases, with 15 bases sitting between them. CDR3 DNA: TGTGCCAGCAGCTTGTCGACAGCCCCTTTGGAGACCCAGTACTTC. This translates into CASSLSTAPLETQYF.

J is TRBJ2-7 and V is TRBV7-2; 8 bases agree with TRBD2. The CDR3 is made up of 14 amino acids. With V trimmed by 1 base and J by 3 bases, 2 bases remained unmatched. Germline V gene sequence: CDR1 SGHTA, CDR2 FQGNSA. The CDR3 here is CASSLVAGIYEQYF. CDR3 bases: TGTGCCAGCAGCTTAGTAGCGGGGATCTACGAGCAGTACTTC.

V gene TRBV24-1 combines with J gene TRBJ1-5; tentative D call: TRBD1 (6 bases). This CDR3 is 16 amino acids long. Deletions cut 2 bases from V and 0 bases from J, with 10 bases between. The V gene's germline CDR1 is KGHDR and CDR2 SFDVKD. The CDR3 bases are TGTGCCACCAGTGATTCAGGGGTTTATAGCAATCAGCCCCAGCATTTT. It yields the protein CATSDSGVYSNQPQHF.

This clone was counted only a few times. This chain joins TRBV11-1 and TRBJ2-1; D possibly uses TRBD1 or TRBD2 (5 bases each). CDR3 size: 13 residues. Trimming removed 1 base from V and 10 bases from J, with 11 bases in between. Germline V gives CDR1 SGHAT, CDR2 FQDESV (reference sequence). In DNA form, the CDR3 reads TGTGCCAGCAGCTTAGAGCTAGCAGGGGAGCAGTTCTTC. Amino acid sequence: CASSLELAGEQFF.

The rearrangement joins TRBV5-6 to TRBJ2-7; D ambiguous. The CDR3 loop spans 12 amino acids. CDR1 SGHDT and CDR2 YYEEEE come from the germline V gene. V dropped 1 base and J dropped 6 bases, with 8 bases sitting between them. CDR3 sequence: CASSLKSSEQYF. In DNA, the CDR3 is TGTGCCAGCAGCTTGAAGAGCTCCGAGCAGTACTTC.

This rearrangement joins TRBV9 to TRBJ2-2; possibly TRBD1 for D (5 bases). V lost 5 bases and J 4 bases, leaving 15 bases between the germline ends. Germline CDR1 is SGDLS and CDR2 is YYNGEE. The CDR3 contains 15 residues. CDR3 amino acids: CASSDSAGSTGELFF. The DNA for the CDR3 is TGTGCCAGCAGTGACTCAGCAGGGTCCACCGGGGAGCTGTTTTTT.

The CDR3 is CAISDFGEMEAFF. The DNA of the CDR3 is TGTGCCATCAGTGATTTTGGGGAGATGGAAGCTTTCTTT. The rearrangement uses TRBV10-3 and TRBJ1-1; no definite D call. Germline loops: CDR1 ENHRY, CDR2 SYGVKD. Trimming left V 3 bases short and J 8 bases short, with 13 bases between. The CDR3 runs 13 residues.

The chain is built from TRBV10-3 and TRBJ1-2, with D possibly being TRBD1 (5 bases). V was cut by 9 bases and J by 8 bases, with 13 bases left in between. Germline CDR1 ENHRY, CDR2 SYGVKD. The CDR3 runs 11 residues. CDR3 protein: CAIAQGVGYTF. The DNA for the CDR3 is TGTGCCATTGCCCAAGGGGTAGGCTACACCTTC.

This chain uses TRBV5-1 with TRBJ1-6; 8 bases align to TRBD1. Germline CDR1 reads SGHRS; CDR2 reads YFSETQ. V trimming: 4 bases; J trimming: 7 bases; junction bases outside the gene matches: 7. The CDR3 extends over 15 amino acids. DNA for the CDR3: TGCGCCAGCAGCCGGATGACAGGGGCGAATTCACCCCTCCACTTT. Its protein product is CASSRMTGANSPLHF.

In this sample, this clone turned up once. The V gene is TRBV19, the J gene TRBJ1-1; weak D call: TRBD1 (6 bases). V shed 10 bases and J shed 7 bases, with 25 bases lying between them. Germline V gene lookup returns CDR1 LNHDA and CDR2 SQIVND (reference sequence). The CDR3 extends over 15 amino acids. CDR3 in amino acids: CATSPGAHFPGEAFF. The CDR3 nucleotides are TGTGCCACCTCTCCGGGGGCCCATTTTCCTGGTGAAGCTTTCTTT.

The chain joins TRBV9 to TRBJ2-1; maybe TRBD2 (6 bases). Germline V gives CDR1 SGDLS, CDR2 YYNGEE. The CDR3 runs to 15 residues. V was cut by 0 bases and J by 7 bases, with 14 bases left in between. CDR3 loop: CASSVGLAAENEQFF. The DNA for the CDR3 is TGTGCCAGCAGCGTAGGATTAGCGGCCGAGAATGAGCAGTTCTTC.

This chain uses TRBV2 with TRBJ2-3, with D perhaps TRBD2 (7 bases). CDR1 and CDR2 from the germline V gene are SNHLY and FYNNEI. The CDR3 covers 16 residues. The V end was cut by 5 bases, the J end by 3 bases, with 18 bases between. The CDR3 DNA sequence: TGTGCCAGCAGTTCCCTAGGGGGGGAGAGGACAGATACGCAGTATTTT. Encoded protein: CASSSLGGERTDTQYF.

V gene TRBV6-5 combines with J gene TRBJ2-5; D is undetermined. The germline gives CDR1 MNHEY, CDR2 SVGAGI. Trimming took 5 bases from V and 5 from J, leaving 9 bases between them. This CDR3 is 12 amino acids long. The CDR3 DNA is TGTGCCAGCAGTAAGGGTACGGAGACCCAGTACTTC. Protein sequence: CASSKGTETQYF.

The chain joins TRBV5-5 to TRBJ2-1, with D perhaps being TRBD1 or TRBD2 (6 bases each). In germline, CDR1 is SGHKS, CDR2 YYEKEE (reference sequence). The CDR3 runs to 17 residues. V dropped 1 base and J dropped 3 bases, with 17 bases sitting between them. In DNA form, the CDR3 reads TGTGCCAGCAGCTTGTCCGAAAGGGGGGCCGTCTACAATGAGCAGTTCTTC. It specifies CASSLSERGAVYNEQFF.

The chain couples TRBV30 to TRBJ2-1; 13 nucleotides line up with TRBD2. The CDR3 contains 16 residues. V was clipped by 0 bases and J by 3 bases; unmatched bases: 2. Germline V gene sequence: CDR1 GTSNPN, CDR2 SVGIG (reference sequence). The CDR3 here is CAWSVGTSGVYNEQFF. CDR3 nucleotide sequence: TGTGCCTGGAGTGTGGGGACTAGCGGGGTCTACAATGAGCAGTTCTTC.